The rows below give T cell receptor beta chains drawn from one sample of a study of blood T cell repertoires in COVID-19. The repertoire was sequenced with immunoSEQ multiplex PCR; TCRdb's copy has only in-frame clones and lacks some. Here the sample spans fewer than 120,000 clones, approximately 82% being singletons. Sequences were obtained from peripheral blood. Receptor source: a woman over 75 with acute or convalescent COVID-19. CDR3s include the opening cysteine and the closing phenylalanine or tryptophan. The D gene is left open where the match is weak. Not every row has a clone size; where given, it reads once, few, many or a size class.

v_gene,d_gene,abundance,j_gene,CDR3nt,CDR3aa
TRBV6-5,TRBD1,once,TRBJ1-4,TGTGCCAGTCTCACAGGGGACACTAATGAAAAACTGTTTTTT,CASLTGDTNEKLFF
TRBV18,TRBD2,.,TRBJ2-7,TGTGCCAGCTCACCCGCTAGCGGGGGGGACTACGAGCAGTACTTC,CASSPASGGDYEQYF
TRBV19,.,.,TRBJ2-5,TGTGCCAGTAGTACAGGGGTCCAAGAGACCCAGTACTTC,CASSTGVQETQYF
TRBV6-5,TRBD1,many,TRBJ2-1,TGTGCCAGCAGTTATTCCGGGACAGGGGATAGTGAGCAGTTCTTC,CASSYSGTGDSEQFF
TRBV20-1,.,.,TRBJ2-3,TGCAGTGTACAACAAGTGGATACGCAGTATTTT,CSVQQVDTQYF
TRBV30,TRBD2,.,TRBJ2-3,TGTGCCTGGAGCTCCGGGGGGGCCACGCAGTATTTT,CAWSSGGATQYF
TRBV18,.,.,TRBJ2-5,TGTGCCAGCTCACCGATCCCGGAAGAGACCCAGTACTTC,CASSPIPEETQYF
TRBV6-5,TRBD1,.,TRBJ1-4,TGTGCCAGCAACAGGGGGCGGTATGAAAAACTGTTTTTT,CASNRGRYEKLFF
TRBV28,.,.,TRBJ1-2,TGTGCCAGCAGTTTACAGGGAGGAAACTATGGCTACACCTTC,CASSLQGGNYGYTF
TRBV7-8,TRBD1,.,TRBJ1-4,TGTGCCAGCAGCTTAGGTTCTACAGGGGTTTTAACTGCAACTAATGAAAAACTGTTTTTT,CASSLGSTGVLTATNEKLFF
TRBV9,TRBD1,.,TRBJ2-7,TGTGCCAGCAGTCCTTCCGCCGGGACAGGGGACCGGGGCTACGAGCAGTACTTC,CASSPSAGTGDRGYEQYF
TRBV6-4,TRBD2,.,TRBJ2-7,TGTGCCAGCAGTGACTCGAATGGTAGCGGGAGTGATACCTCCTACGAGCAGTACTTC,CASSDSNGSGSDTSYEQYF
TRBV7-3,.,.,TRBJ1-5,TGTGCCAGCAGCTTAACCGGGACACTTAATCAGCCCCAGCATTTT,CASSLTGTLNQPQHF
TRBV6-5,.,.,TRBJ2-7,TGTGCCAGCAGTAACGGCCGGCGGGAGCAGTACTTC,CASSNGRREQYF
TRBV6-6,.,.,TRBJ2-1,TGTGCCAGCAGTTACGGCCAGTTGGGGGCCAATGAGCAGTTCTTC,CASSYGQLGANEQFF
TRBV5-1,.,few,TRBJ2-7,TGCGCCAGCAGCTTGGGATCGAACAGGGCGGACTACGAGCAGTACTTC,CASSLGSNRADYEQYF
TRBV30,TRBD2,.,TRBJ2-7,TGTGCCTGGAGTTCCCCCGGACTAGCGGGAGCGGACGAGCAGTACTTC,CAWSSPGLAGADEQYF
TRBV29-1,.,once,TRBJ2-2,TGCAGCGTCCACGAGGGCAGTCTGAACACCGGGGAGCTGTTTTTT,CSVHEGSLNTGELFF
TRBV29-1,.,.,TRBJ1-1,TGCAGCGTTGACAGGGCCACTGAAGCTTTCTTT,CSVDRATEAFF
TRBV19,TRBD2,.,TRBJ2-3,TGTGCCAGTATGAGCGGGGGGAACACAGATACGCAGTATTTT,CASMSGGNTDTQYF
TRBV19,.,.,TRBJ2-1,TGTGCCAGTAGTACCCCGGGGTACAATGAGCAGTTCTTC,CASSTPGYNEQFF
TRBV4-2,TRBD2,.,TRBJ2-5,TGTGCCAGCAGCCTGGGGACTAGCGGGAGGCAAGAGACCCAGTACTTC,CASSLGTSGRQETQYF
TRBV24-1,.,.,TRBJ1-5,TGTGCCACCGTTAGGGTAGGCAGGCTACAATCGGGGGAGCATTTT,CATVRVGRLQSGEHF
TRBV3-1/TRBV3-2,.,.,TRBJ2-3,TGTGCCAGCAGTGCCGATTCGATCGAGGGCGATACGCAGTATTTT,CASSADSIEGDTQYF
TRBV5-1,TRBD1,.,TRBJ1-5,TGCGCCAGCAGTACGGGGGGACAGGGCAATCAGCCCCAGCATTTT,CASSTGGQGNQPQHF
TRBV5-4,TRBD1,.,TRBJ2-7,TGTGCCAGCAGCTTGACCAGGGGGGAGCAGTACTTC,CASSLTRGEQYF
TRBV9,TRBD1,.,TRBJ2-4,TGTGCCAGCAGCCCCCAACCCTCGGGACAGTTAAACATTCAGTACTTC,CASSPQPSGQLNIQYF
TRBV6-6,.,.,TRBJ1-5,TGTGCCAGCAGGAGGACAAATAGCAATCAGCCCCAGCATTTT,CASRRTNSNQPQHF
TRBV19,TRBD1,.,TRBJ1-3,TGTGCCAGTAGTAGGACAGGGGAACATCATTCTGGAAACACCATATATTTT,CASSRTGEHHSGNTIYF
TRBV11-2,.,.,TRBJ2-1,TGTGCCAGCAGCTTAGATTTTTACAGCTCCTACAATGAGCAGTTCTTC,CASSLDFYSSYNEQFF
TRBV29-1,TRBD1,.,TRBJ1-1,TGCAGCGTTGCTTACCCCGGGACAGGGGTGAACACTGAAGCTTTCTTT,CSVAYPGTGVNTEAFF
TRBV12-3/TRBV12-4,.,few,TRBJ2-7,TGTGCCAGCAGTTTGGCAGGGAAAAACGAGCAGTACTTC,CASSLAGKNEQYF
TRBV2,.,.,TRBJ1-5,TGTGCCAGCAGACCCAGGGAAAGCAATCAGCCCCAGCATTTT,CASRPRESNQPQHF
TRBV3-1/TRBV3-2,.,.,TRBJ2-1,TGTGCCAGCAGCCGTCGGGGGTACAATGAGCAGTTCTTC,CASSRRGYNEQFF
TRBV28,.,.,TRBJ2-7,TGTGCCAGCAGTTTTAGGCAGGTCGAATACTTC,CASSFRQVEYF
TRBV27,TRBD1,few,TRBJ1-2,TGTGCCAGCAGTTTATCCGCCCAGGGGGCGCACGGCTACACCTTC,CASSLSAQGAHGYTF
TRBV28,TRBD1,once,TRBJ1-2,TGTGCCAGCAGTTTAAGTACAGGGGGTGGCTATGGCTACACCTTC,CASSLSTGGGYGYTF
TRBV19,.,.,TRBJ2-6,TGTGCCAGTACTCTGCAGGGTTCATCTGGGGCCAACGTCCTGACTTTC,CASTLQGSSGANVLTF
TRBV19,.,.,TRBJ1-1,TGTGCCAGTAGTAGCCCCCCAGGGGTCTTGAACACTGAAGCTTTCTTT,CASSSPPGVLNTEAFF
TRBV6-5,TRBD1,.,TRBJ1-5,TGTGCCAGCAGTCGGGACAGGGACAATCAGCCCCAGCATTTT,CASSRDRDNQPQHF
TRBV11-2,.,.,TRBJ2-2,TGTGCCAGCCGCGGGAAGAACACCGGGGAGCTGTTTTTT,CASRGKNTGELFF
TRBV7-6,.,.,TRBJ2-7,TGTGCCAGCAGCTTAGAGCCGGGGGTGCTGGCCAGCTCCTACGAGCAGTACTTC,CASSLEPGVLASSYEQYF
TRBV6-1,.,.,TRBJ1-1,TGTGCCAGCAGTGACCCGGGACAGAACACTGAAGCTTTCTTT,CASSDPGQNTEAFF
TRBV2,TRBD1,.,TRBJ1-1,TGTGCCAGCAGCGACAGGGGGATCGCTGAAGCTTTCTTT,CASSDRGIAEAFF
TRBV27,TRBD1,.,TRBJ2-2,TGTGCCAGCAGAACCGGGACAGCGAACACCGGGGAGCTGTTTTTT,CASRTGTANTGELFF
TRBV6-2/TRBV6-3,TRBD2,few,TRBJ2-5,TGTGCCAGCAGTTACGGCTTACTAGCGGGAGGATGGGAGACCCAGTACTTC,CASSYGLLAGGWETQYF
TRBV6-6,.,.,TRBJ2-2,TGTGCCAGCAGCCAGACAGAATCGAACACCGGGGAGCTGTTTTTT,CASSQTESNTGELFF
TRBV4-1,.,.,TRBJ2-4,TGCGCCAGCAGCCAAGATGACCCACGGGGATTAGCCAAAAACATTCAGTACTTC,CASSQDDPRGLAKNIQYF
TRBV5-8,.,.,TRBJ2-7,TGTGCCAGCAGCTTCATCTACGAGCAGTACTTC,CASSFIYEQYF
TRBV4-1,.,.,TRBJ2-7,TGCGCCAGCAGCCAAGATTCAGGGATCGAGGTCTACGAGCAGTACTTC,CASSQDSGIEVYEQYF
TRBV7-2,.,.,TRBJ1-3,TGTGCCAGCAGCTGGGGGGGCGCTGGAAACACCATATATTTT,CASSWGGAGNTIYF
TRBV10-3,.,once,TRBJ2-5,TGTGCCATCAGTGCCACCCAGGGGGAGACCCAGTACTTC,CAISATQGETQYF
TRBV18,.,.,TRBJ1-3,TGTGCCAGCTCACCTGCGGGGCTGTTCTCTGGAAACACCATATATTTT,CASSPAGLFSGNTIYF
TRBV6-5,.,few,TRBJ2-1,TGTGCCAGCAGTTACTCGTATGGTGCTTCGGGCAATGAGCAGTTCTTC,CASSYSYGASGNEQFF